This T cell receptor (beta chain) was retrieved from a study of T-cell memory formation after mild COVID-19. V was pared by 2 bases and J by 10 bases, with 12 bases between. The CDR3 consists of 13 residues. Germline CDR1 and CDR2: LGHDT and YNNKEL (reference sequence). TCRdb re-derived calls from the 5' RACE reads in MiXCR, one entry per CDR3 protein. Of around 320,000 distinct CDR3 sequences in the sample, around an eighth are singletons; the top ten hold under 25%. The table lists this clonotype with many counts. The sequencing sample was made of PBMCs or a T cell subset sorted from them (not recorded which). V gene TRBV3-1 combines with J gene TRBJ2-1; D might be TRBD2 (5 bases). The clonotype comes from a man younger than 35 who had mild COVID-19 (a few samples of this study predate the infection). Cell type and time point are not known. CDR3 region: CASSQFLGVEQFF. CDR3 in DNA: TGTGCCAGCAGCCAATTCCTGGGAGTCGAGCAGTTCTTC.